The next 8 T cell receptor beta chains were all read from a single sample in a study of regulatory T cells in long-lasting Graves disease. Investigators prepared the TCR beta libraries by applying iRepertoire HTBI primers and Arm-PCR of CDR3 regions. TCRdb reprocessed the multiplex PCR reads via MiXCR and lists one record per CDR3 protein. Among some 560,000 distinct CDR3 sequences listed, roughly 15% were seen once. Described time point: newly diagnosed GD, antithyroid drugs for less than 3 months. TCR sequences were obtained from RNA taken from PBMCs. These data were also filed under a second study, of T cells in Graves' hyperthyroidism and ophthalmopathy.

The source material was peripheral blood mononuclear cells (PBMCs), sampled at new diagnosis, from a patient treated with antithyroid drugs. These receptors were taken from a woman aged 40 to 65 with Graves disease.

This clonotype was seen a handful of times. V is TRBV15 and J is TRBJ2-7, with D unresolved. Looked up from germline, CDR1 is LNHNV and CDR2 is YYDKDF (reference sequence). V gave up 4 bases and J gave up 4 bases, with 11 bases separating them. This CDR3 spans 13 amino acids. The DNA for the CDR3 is TGTGCCACCAGCAACCCCATAAGATACGAGCAGTACTTC. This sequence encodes CATSNPIRYEQYF.

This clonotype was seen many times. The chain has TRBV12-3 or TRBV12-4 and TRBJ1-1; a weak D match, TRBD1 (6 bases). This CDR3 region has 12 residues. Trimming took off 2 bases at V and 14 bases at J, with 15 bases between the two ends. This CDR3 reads CASSLFPQGGFF. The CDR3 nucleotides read TGTGCCAGCAGTTTATTTCCACAGGGAGGATTCTTT.

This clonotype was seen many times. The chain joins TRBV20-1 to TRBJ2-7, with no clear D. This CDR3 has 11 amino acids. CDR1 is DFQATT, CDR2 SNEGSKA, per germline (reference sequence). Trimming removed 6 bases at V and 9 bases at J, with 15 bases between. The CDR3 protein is CSAPWTGSQYF. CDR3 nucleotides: TGCAGTGCACCTTGGACCGGCTCGCAGTACTTC.

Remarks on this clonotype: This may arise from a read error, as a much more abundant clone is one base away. The CDR3 reads CASGRGADRVYGYAF. The CDR3 nucleotides are TGTGCCAGCGGACGCGGCGCGGACCGCGTTTATGGCTACGCCTTC. The J gene is TRBJ1-2, the V gene TRBV18; the D is unclear. Germline CDR1 and CDR2: KGHSH and LQKENI. This CDR3 region has 15 residues.

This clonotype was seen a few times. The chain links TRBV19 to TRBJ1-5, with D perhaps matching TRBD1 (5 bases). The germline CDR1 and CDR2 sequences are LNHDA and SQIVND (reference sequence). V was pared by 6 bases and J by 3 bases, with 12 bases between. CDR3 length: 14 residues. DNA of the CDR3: TGTGCCAGTAGGCCGGGACCGATCAATCAGCCCCAGCATTTT. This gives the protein CASRPGPINQPQHF.

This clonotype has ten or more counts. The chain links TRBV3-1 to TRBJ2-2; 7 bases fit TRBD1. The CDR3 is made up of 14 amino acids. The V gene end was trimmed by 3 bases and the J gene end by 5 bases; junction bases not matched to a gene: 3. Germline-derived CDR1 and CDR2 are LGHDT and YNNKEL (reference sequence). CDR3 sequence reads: CASSHSTGTGELFF. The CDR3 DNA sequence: TGTGCCAGCAGCCACTCGACAGGGACCGGGGAGCTGTTTTTT.

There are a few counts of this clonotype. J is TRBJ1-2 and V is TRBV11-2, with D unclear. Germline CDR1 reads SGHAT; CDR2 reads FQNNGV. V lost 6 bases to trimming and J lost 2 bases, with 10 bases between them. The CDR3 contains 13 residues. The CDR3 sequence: CASRILANYGYTF. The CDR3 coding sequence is TGTGCCAGCAGAATTTTAGCCAACTATGGCTACACCTTC.

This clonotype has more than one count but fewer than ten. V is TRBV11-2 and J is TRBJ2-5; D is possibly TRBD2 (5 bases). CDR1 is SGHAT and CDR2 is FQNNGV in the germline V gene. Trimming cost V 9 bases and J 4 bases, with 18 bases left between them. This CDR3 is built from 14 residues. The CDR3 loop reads CASRQLGGGETQYF. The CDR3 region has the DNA TGTGCCAGTCGGCAACTCGGAGGAGGAGAGACCCAGTACTTC.